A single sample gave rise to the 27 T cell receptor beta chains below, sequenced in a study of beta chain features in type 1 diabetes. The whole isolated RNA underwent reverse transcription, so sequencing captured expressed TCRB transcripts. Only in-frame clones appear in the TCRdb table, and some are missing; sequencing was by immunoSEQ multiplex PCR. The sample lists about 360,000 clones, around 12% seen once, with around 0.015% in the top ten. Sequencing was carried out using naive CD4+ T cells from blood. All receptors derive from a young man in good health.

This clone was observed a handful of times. The chain's CDR3 is CASSYRANTDTQYF. As DNA, the CDR3 is TGTGCCAGCAGCTACAGGGCTAACACAGATACGCAGTATTTT. This chain connects TRBV7-3 to TRBJ2-3; possible D gene TRBD1, 6 bases. Per germline, CDR1 SGHTA and CDR2 FQGTGA. Trimming stripped 4 bases from V and 2 bases from J, with 10 bases between. The CDR3 spans 14 residues. The full variable domain, completed using reference TRBV7-3 and TRBJ2-3, is GAGVSQTPSNKVTEKGKYVELRCDPISGHTALYWYRQSLGQGPEFLIYFQGTGAADDSGLPNDRFFAVRPEGSVSTLKIQRTERGDSAVYLCASSYRANTDTQYFGPGTRLTVL.

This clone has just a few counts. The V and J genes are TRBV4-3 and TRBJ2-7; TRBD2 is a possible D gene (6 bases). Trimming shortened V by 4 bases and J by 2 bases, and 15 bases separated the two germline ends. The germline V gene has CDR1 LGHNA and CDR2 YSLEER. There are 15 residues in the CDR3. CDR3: CASSLDAGNTYEQYF. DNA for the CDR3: TGCGCCAGCAGCCTAGATGCGGGAAACACCTACGAGCAGTACTTC.

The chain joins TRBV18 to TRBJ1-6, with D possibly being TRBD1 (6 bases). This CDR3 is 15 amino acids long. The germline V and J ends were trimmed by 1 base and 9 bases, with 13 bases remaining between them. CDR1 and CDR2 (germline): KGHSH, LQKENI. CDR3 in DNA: TGTGCCAGCTCACCACTTCAGGGGAGAGCTTCACCCCTCCACTTT. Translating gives CASSPLQGRASPLHF.

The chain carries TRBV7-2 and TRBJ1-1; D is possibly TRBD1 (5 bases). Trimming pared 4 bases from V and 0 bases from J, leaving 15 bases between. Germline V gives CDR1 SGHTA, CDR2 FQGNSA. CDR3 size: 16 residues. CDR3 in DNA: TGTGCCAGCAGCTCGTTCGGGGGGAGGTTGAACACTGAAGCTTTCTTT. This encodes CASSSFGGRLNTEAFF.

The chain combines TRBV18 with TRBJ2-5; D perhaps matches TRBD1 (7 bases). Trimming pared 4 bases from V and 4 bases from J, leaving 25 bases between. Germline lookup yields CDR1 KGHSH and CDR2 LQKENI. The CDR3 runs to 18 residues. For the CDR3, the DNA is TGTGCCAGCTCACAGGGACAGCCAGGCGGGACTTCCAGAGAGACCCAGTACTTC. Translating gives CASSQGQPGGTSRETQYF.

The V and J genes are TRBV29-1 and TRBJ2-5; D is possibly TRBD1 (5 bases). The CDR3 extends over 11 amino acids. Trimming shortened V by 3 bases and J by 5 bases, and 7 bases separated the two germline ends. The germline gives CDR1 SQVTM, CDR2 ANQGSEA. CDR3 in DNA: TGCAGCGTTGAGGCAGGGGAGACCCAGTACTTC. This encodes CSVEAGETQYF.

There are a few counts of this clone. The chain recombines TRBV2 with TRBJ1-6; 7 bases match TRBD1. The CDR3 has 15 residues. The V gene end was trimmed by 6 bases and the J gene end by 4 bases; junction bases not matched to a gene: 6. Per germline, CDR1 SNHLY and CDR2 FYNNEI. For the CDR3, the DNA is TGTGCCAGCAGGCTCCGGGACAGTTATAATTCACCCCTCCACTTT. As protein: CASRLRDSYNSPLHF.

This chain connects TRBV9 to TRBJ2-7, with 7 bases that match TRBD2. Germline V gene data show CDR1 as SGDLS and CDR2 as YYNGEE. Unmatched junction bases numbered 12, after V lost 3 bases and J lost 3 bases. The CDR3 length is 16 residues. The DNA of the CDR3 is TGTGCCAGCAGCGCTACTGTGCTAGCGGCACTCTACGAGCAGTACTTC. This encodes CASSATVLAALYEQYF.

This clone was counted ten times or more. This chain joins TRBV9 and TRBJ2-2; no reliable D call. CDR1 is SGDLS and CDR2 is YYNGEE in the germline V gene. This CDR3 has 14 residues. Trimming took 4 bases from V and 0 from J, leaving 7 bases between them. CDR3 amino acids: CASSSRTNTGELFF. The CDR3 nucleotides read TGTGCCAGCAGCTCTAGAACGAACACCGGGGAGCTGTTTTTT.

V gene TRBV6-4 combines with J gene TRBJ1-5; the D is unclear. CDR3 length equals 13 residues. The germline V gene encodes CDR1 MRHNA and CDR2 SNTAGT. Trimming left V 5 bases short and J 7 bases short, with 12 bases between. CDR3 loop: CASSTEIRQPQHF. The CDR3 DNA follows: TGTGCCAGCAGTACTGAGATTCGGCAGCCCCAGCATTTT.

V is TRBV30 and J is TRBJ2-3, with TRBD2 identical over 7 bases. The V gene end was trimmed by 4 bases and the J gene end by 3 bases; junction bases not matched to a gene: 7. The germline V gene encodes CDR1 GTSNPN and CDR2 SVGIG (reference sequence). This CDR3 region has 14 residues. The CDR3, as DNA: TGTGCCTGGAACTTTGGGGGGGAAACAGATACGCAGTATTTT. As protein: CAWNFGGETDTQYF.

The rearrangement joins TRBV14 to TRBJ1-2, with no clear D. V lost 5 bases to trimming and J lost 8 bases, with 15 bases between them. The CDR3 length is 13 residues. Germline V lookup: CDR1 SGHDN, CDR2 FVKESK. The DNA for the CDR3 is TGTGCCAGCAGCGTCCTCGGGGAAGGGGGCTACACCTTC. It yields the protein CASSVLGEGGYTF. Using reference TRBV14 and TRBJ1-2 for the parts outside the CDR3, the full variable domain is EAGVTQFPSHSVIEKGQTVTLRCDPISGHDNLYWYRRVMGKEIKFLLHFVKESKQDESGMPNNRFLAERTGGTYSTLKVQPAELEDSGVYFCASSVLGEGGYTFGSGTRLTVV.

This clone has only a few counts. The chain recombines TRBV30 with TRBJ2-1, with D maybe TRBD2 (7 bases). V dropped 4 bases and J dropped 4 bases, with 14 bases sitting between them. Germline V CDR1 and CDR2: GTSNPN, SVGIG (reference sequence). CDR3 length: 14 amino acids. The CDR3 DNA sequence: TGTGCCTGGACCGGGGGGCCATCGTACAATGAGCAGTTCTTC. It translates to CAWTGGPSYNEQFF. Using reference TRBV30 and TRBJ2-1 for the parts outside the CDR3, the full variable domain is SQTIHQWPATLVQPVGSPLSLECTVEGTSNPNLYWYRQAAGRGLQLLFYSVGIGQISSEVPQNLSASRPQDRQFILSSKKLLLSDSGFYLCAWTGGPSYNEQFFGPGTRLTVL.

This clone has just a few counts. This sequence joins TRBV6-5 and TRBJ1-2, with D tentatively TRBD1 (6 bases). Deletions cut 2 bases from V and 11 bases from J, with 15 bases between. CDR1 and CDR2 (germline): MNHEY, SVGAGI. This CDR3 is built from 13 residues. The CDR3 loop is CASSYRDTHRYTF. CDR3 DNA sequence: TGTGCCAGCAGTTACCGGGACACACACCGGTACACCTTC.

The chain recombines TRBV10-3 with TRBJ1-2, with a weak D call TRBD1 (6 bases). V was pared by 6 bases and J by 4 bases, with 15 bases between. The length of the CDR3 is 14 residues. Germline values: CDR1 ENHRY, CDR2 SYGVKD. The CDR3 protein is CAIRFTGPLYGYTF. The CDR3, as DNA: TGTGCCATCAGGTTCACAGGGCCACTCTATGGCTACACCTTC.

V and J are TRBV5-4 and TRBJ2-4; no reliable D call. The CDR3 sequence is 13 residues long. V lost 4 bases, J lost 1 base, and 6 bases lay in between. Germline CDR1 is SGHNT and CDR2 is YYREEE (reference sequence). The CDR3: CASSPGAKNIQYF. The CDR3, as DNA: TGTGCCAGCAGCCCCGGGGCCAAAAACATTCAGTACTTC.

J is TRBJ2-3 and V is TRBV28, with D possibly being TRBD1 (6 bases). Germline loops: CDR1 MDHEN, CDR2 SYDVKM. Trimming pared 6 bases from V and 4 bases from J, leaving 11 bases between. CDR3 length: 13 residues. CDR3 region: CASRWGPSDTQYF. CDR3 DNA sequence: TGTGCCAGCAGATGGGGGCCGTCAGATACGCAGTATTTT.

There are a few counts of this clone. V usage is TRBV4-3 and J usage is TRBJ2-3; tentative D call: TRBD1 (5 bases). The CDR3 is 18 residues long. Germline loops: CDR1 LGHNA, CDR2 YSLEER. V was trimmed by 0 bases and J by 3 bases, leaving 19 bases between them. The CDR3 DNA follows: TGCGCCAGCAGCCAAGAAGAATTGTTGGGGCTCCGAACAGATACGCAGTATTTT. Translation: CASSQEELLGLRTDTQYF.

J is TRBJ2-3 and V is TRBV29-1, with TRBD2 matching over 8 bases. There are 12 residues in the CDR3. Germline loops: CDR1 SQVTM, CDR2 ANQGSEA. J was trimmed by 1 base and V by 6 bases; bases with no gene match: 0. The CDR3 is CSVRGGTDTQYF. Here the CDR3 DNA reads TGCAGCGTGCGGGGGGGCACAGATACGCAGTATTTT.

The CDR3 spells CASSPRRGTDTQYF. CDR3 coding DNA: TGTGCCAGCAGCCCCCGCAGGGGCACAGATACGCAGTATTTT. This chain links TRBV13 with TRBJ2-3; possibly TRBD1 for D (5 bases). This CDR3 has 14 residues. Trimming stripped 5 bases from V and 1 base from J, with 10 bases between. From germline, CDR1 is PRHDT and CDR2 FYEKMQ (reference sequence).

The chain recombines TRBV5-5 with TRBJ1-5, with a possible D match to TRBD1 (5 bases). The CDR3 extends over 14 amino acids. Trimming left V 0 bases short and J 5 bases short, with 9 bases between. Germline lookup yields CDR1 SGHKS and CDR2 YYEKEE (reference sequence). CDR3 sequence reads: CASSLGQGDQPQHF. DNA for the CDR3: TGTGCCAGCAGCTTGGGTCAGGGTGATCAGCCCCAGCATTTT.

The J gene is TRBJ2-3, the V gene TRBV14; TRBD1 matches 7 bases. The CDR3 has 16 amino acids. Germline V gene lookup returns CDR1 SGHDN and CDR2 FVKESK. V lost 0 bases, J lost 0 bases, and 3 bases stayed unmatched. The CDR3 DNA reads TGTGCCAGCAGCCAAGATACAGGGGCCAGCACAGATACGCAGTATTTT. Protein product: CASSQDTGASTDTQYF. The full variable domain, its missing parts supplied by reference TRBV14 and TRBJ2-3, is EAGVTQFPSHSVIEKGQTVTLRCDPISGHDNLYWYRRVMGKEIKFLLHFVKESKQDESGMPNNRFLAERTGGTYSTLKVQPAELEDSGVYFCASSQDTGASTDTQYFGPGTRLTVL.

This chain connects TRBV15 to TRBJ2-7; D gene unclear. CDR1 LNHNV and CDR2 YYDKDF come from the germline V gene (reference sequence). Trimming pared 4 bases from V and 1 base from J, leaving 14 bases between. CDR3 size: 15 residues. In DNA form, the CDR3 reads TGTGCCACCAGCATCGACACGGTCAGGTCCTACGAGCAGTACTTC. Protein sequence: CATSIDTVRSYEQYF.

Written as DNA, the CDR3 is TGTGCCAGCACCGGTCGTACCGGTCCCTACGAGCAGTACTTC. It encodes CASTGRTGPYEQYF. This chain joins TRBV7-8 and TRBJ2-7; D call uncertain. V lost 7 bases, J lost 2 bases, and 15 bases lay in between. The CDR3 contains 14 residues. The germline CDR1 and CDR2 sequences are SGHVS and FQNEAQ.

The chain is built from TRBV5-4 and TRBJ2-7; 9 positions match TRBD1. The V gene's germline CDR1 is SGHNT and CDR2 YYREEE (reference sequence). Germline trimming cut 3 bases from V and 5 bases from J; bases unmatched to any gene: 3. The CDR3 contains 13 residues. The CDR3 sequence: CASSSGQGNEQYF. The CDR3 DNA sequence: TGTGCCAGCAGCTCGGGACAGGGAAACGAGCAGTACTTC.

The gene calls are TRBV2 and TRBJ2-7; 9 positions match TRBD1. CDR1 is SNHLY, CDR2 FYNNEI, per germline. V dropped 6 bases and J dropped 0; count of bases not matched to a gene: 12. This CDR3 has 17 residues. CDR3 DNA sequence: TGTGCCAGCAGACCGGGACAGGGCCGACCCAGCTCCTACGAGCAGTACTTC. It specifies CASRPGQGRPSSYEQYF.

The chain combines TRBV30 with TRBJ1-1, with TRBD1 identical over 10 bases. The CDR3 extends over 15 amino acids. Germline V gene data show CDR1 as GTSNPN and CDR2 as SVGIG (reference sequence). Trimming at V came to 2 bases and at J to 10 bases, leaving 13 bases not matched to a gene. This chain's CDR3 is CAWSPIRQGASRAFF. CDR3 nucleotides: TGTGCCTGGAGTCCTATTCGACAGGGGGCCTCTCGAGCTTTCTTT.